The T cell receptor (beta chain) under discussion was sequenced for a study of shared clonotypes between healthy human individuals. Findings and caveats of the study: On the whole, naive subsets had larger estimated richness than memory subsets had. Across a handful of donors, naive CD4 shared around 5%, naive CD8 around 3.8%, memory CD4 roughly 2.2%, memory CD8 0.4% to 0.5%.

Turning to this clone: Its antigen is currently unknown.

A CD45RA-negative memory subset and a CD45RA+ naive subset were separated from the CD4+ cells. V was shortened by 3 bases and J by 1 base, with 8 bases between the two germline ends. Germline CDR1 LNHNV, CDR2 YYDKDF (reference sequence). This CDR3 has 14 residues. Deep-level running was used for the assay. Data came from immunoSEQ multiplex PCR; TCRdb stores just in-frame clones and leaves some out. The sample shows around 1,100,000 clones, approximately 80% of them seen only once. This receptor was taken from a man between 18 and 29 years old in good health. Some clones in this sample may be carry-over from other donors' samples. The V gene is TRBV15, the J gene TRBJ2-3; a weak D match, TRBD2 (5 bases). Input material: memory CD4+ T cells from PBMCs. Subset: CD45RA-negative fraction. CDR3 sequence: CATSSHSGTDTQYF. CDR3 DNA: TGTGCCACCAGCAGCCATAGCGGCACAGATACGCAGTATTTT. The complete variable domain, with remaining parts taken from reference TRBV15 and TRBJ2-3, reads DAMVIQNPRYQVTQFGKPVTLSCSQTLNHNVMYWYQQKSSQAPKLLFHYYDKDFNNEADTPDNFQSRRPNTSFCFLDIRSPGLGDTAMYLCATSSHSGTDTQYFGPGTRLTVL.